The rows below give T cell receptor beta chains drawn from one sample of a study of T-cell reconstitution after alpha-beta-depleted transplantation in children. A single record per CDR3 protein comes from TCRdb applying MiXCR to the PCR reads. This sample yields roughly 350,000 distinct CDR3 sequences, of which roughly 17% are seen a single time; around 43% belongs to the top ten. The source material was PBMCs, mostly from graft donor cells, sampled 360 days after TCRalphabeta/CD19-depleted stem cell transplant. The receptors derive from a male patient aged 2 to 9 who had a stem cell transplant for acute lymphoblastic leukemia, so the T cells may come from the graft donor. The CDR3 runs from the conserved cysteine through the conserved F or W. D genes are given only for firm matches. Not every row has a clone size; where given, it reads once, few, many or a size class.

NA | TRBJ2-4 | NA | TRBV12-3/TRBV12-4 | CASGQGEGIQYF | TGTGCCAGCGGGCAGGGAGAGGGCATTCAGTACTTC
many | TRBJ2-7 | NA | TRBV15 | CATSKPGARGMYEQYF | TGTGCCACCAGCAAGCCCGGGGCCAGAGGAATGTACGAGCAGTACTTC
many | TRBJ1-2 | TRBD1 | TRBV28 | CASSGPDRAYGYTF | TGTGCCAGCAGTGGCCCGGACAGGGCCTATGGCTACACCTTC
NA | TRBJ2-5 | NA | TRBV5-5 | CASSLWTAQETQYF | TGTGCCAGCAGCTTGTGGACAGCACAAGAGACCCAGTACTTC
few | TRBJ1-1 | TRBD1 | TRBV20-1 | CSARGTGNTEAFF | TGCAGTGCTAGGGGGACAGGTAACACTGAAGCTTTCTTT
few | TRBJ2-7 | NA | TRBV21-1 | CASSKGGRASYEQYF | TGTGCCAGCAGCAAAGGGGGCAGGGCCTCCTACGAGCAGTACTTC
NA | TRBJ2-3 | NA | TRBV3-1 | CASSQDSASASWDTQYF | TGTGCCAGCAGCCAAGATTCGGCTAGCGCTTCCTGGGATACGCAGTATTTT
NA | TRBJ2-2 | NA | TRBV28 | CASSPFQGGLFF | TGTGCCAGCAGTCCCTTTCAGGGAGGGCTGTTTTTT
few | TRBJ2-7 | TRBD1 | TRBV5-1 | CASSGTASGQGSYEQYF | TGCGCCAGCTCTGGGACTGCTTCGGGACAGGGGTCCTACGAGCAGTACTTC
NA | TRBJ2-3 | NA | TRBV7-9 | CASSLAPQGGATDTQYF | TGTGCCAGCAGCTTAGCCCCCCAAGGGGGTGCAACAGATACGCAGTATTTT
NA | TRBJ1-6 | TRBD1 | TRBV6-5 | CASSYSGRGRSPLHF | TGTGCCAGCAGTTACTCGGGCAGGGGGCGTTCACCCCTCCACTTT